The entry below gives a single TCR beta chain sequence along with its context. Its target is unknown. The sample is drawn from a study of OX40 agonist ivuxolimab in advanced cancers. Overall study findings and caveats: The specificity for antigen of the expanded peripheral T cells was not determined.

Assay used: immunoSEQ multiplex PCR; TCRdb lists only in-frame clones, some missing. The sample comprises about 67,000 clones, around 82% of which are singletons, and less than 9.5% rests with the top ten. This CDR3 contains 15 residues. CDR1 and CDR2 from the germline V gene are SNHLY and FYNNEI. Trimming stripped 4 bases from V and 3 bases from J, with 16 bases between. The receptor comes from an adult with an advanced solid tumor such as melanoma, head and neck, liver or kidney cancer. The V and J genes are TRBV2 and TRBJ2-7; D remains unclear. The starting material was CD4+ or CD8+ T cells sorted from blood, obtained in a trial of the OX40 agonist ivuxolimab. The DNA for the CDR3 is TGTGCCAGCAGTGTAATGCCCCCAGCCCACTACGAGCAGTACGTC. As protein: CASSVMPPAHYEQYV.